This T cell receptor beta chain is drawn from a study of blood T cell repertoires in COVID-19. Study-wide background: Researchers got acute and convalescent COVID-19 samples from the United States, Italy and Spain. PBMCs, B-cell-depleted T cells, or T cells provided the cDNA or gDNA that made up the material.

Produced via immunoSEQ multiplex PCR; TCRdb's table is partial and in-frame only. The data show about 380,000 clones, with 81% seen just once and approximately 1% held by the top ten. Only one count was recorded for this clone. This TCR derives from a human donor with acute or convalescent COVID-19. The donor label of this sample is uncertain. The sample was peripheral blood.

The CDR3: CATSDPRSTSTDTQYF. The CDR3 coding sequence is TGTGCCACCAGTGACCCCCGAAGCACTAGCACAGATACGCAGTATTTT. The chain joins TRBV24-1 to TRBJ2-3; D not resolved. Germline CDR1 is KGHDR and CDR2 is SFDVKD. Deletions cut 4 bases from V and 0 bases from J, with 13 bases between. The CDR3 loop spans 16 amino acids.